The clone carrying this T cell receptor beta chain was observed many times. The antigen is unknown. This entry is derived from a study of blood T cells in healthy people across ages. General observations from the study: Naive and antigen-experienced cells could not be conclusively compared, given unsorted PBMCs. Comparison with aged donors showed that long-lived donors had more naive CD4+ cells and higher diversity.

Alongside a J-beta primer mix, a sample-barcoded 5' primer served in a second PCR lasting roughly 7 to 11 cycles. TCRdb fed the 5' RACE reads into MiXCR, producing one record per CDR3 protein. The table shows around 1,000,000 distinct CDR3 sequences, with 35% to 40% occurring only once. V was shortened by 5 bases and J by 7 bases, with 12 bases between the two germline ends. The CDR3 consists of 13 residues. The receptor comes from a man aged 18-30 years in good health. Source material: blood. The rearrangement uses TRBV12-3 or TRBV12-4 and TRBJ1-5; D uncertain. As DNA, the CDR3 is TGTGCCAGCAGTACCATAGCCCGGCAGCCCCAGCATTTT. It is translated as CASSTIARQPQHF.